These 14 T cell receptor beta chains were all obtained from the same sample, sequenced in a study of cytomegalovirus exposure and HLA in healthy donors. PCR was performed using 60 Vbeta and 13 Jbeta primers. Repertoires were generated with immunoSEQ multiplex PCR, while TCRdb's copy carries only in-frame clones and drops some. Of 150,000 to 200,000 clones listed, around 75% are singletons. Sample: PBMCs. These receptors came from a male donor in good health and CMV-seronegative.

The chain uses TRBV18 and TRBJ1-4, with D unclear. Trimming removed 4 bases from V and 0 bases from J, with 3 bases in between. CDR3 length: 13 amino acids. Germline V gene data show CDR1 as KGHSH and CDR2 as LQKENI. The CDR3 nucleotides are TGTGCCAGCTCACGAGCAACTAATGAAAAACTGTTTTTT. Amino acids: CASSRATNEKLFF.

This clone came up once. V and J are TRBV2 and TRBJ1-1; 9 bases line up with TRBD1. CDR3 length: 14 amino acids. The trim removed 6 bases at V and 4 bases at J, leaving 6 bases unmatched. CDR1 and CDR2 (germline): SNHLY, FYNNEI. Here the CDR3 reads CASRGQGKTTEAFF. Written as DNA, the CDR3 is TGTGCCAGCAGGGGACAGGGAAAGACCACTGAAGCTTTCTTT.

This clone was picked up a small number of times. The CDR3 DNA reads TGTGCCAGTAGTCCCTTTGGGGGACAGGAGTCTGGCTACACCTTC. Translated, it gives CASSPFGGQESGYTF. V and J are TRBV19 and TRBJ1-2; 8 bases are shared with TRBD1. Trimming removed 5 bases from V and 7 bases from J; junction bases left unmatched: 12. The CDR3 is made up of 15 amino acids. Germline V gene sequence: CDR1 LNHDA, CDR2 SQIVND (reference sequence). The entire variable domain, with the rest obtained from reference TRBV19 and TRBJ1-2, is as follows: DGGITQSPKYLFRKEGQNVTLSCEQNLNHDAMYWYRQDPGQGLRLIYYSQIVNDFQKGDIAEGYSVSREKKESFPLTVTSAQKNPTAFYLCASSPFGGQESGYTFGSGTRLTVV.

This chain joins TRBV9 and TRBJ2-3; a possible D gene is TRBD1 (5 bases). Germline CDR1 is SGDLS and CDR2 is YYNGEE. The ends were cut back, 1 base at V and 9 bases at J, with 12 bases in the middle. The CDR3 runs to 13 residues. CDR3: CASSVNSAGTQYF. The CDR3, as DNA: TGTGCCAGCAGCGTAAATTCGGCAGGGACGCAGTATTTT.

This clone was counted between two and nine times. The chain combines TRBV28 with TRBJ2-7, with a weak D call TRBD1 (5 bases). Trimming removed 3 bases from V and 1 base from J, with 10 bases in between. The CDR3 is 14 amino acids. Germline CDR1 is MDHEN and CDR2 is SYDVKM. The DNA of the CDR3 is TGTGCCAGCAGTTTGACAGACGGATCCTACGAGCAGTACTTC. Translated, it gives CASSLTDGSYEQYF.

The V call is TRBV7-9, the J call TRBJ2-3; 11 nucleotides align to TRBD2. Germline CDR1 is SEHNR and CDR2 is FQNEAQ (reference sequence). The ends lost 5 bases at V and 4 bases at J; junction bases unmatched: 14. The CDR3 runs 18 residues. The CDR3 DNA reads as TGTGCCAGCAGCGGCCCTACCGTAGCGGGAGGGCCTGCAGATACGCAGTATTTT. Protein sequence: CASSGPTVAGGPADTQYF.

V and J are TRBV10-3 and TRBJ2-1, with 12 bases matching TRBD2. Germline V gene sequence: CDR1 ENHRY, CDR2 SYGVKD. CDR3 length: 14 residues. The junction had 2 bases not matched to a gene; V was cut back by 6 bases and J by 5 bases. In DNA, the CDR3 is TGTGCCATCAGCCCTAGCGGGAGGGACAATGAGCAGTTCTTC. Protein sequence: CAISPSGRDNEQFF.

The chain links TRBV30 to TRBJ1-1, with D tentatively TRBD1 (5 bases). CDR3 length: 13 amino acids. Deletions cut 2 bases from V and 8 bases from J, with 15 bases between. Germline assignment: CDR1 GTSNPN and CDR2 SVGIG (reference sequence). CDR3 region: CAWSTGPGREAFF. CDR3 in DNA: TGTGCCTGGAGTACAGGTCCAGGGCGCGAAGCTTTCTTT.

CDR3 DNA sequence: TGTGCCAGCAGCTTGGCGGGGGCCGAAGAGCAGTACTTC. Its translation is CASSLAGAEEQYF. The chain employs TRBV7-9 and TRBJ2-7, with D possibly being TRBD2 (7 bases). Germline V lookup: CDR1 SEHNR, CDR2 FQNEAQ (reference sequence). This CDR3 has 13 amino acids. Trimming stripped 3 bases from V and 7 bases from J, with 13 bases between.

The CDR3 loop is CASSPPSGSYEQYF. DNA of the CDR3: TGTGCCAGCTCTCCGCCTAGCGGGAGCTACGAGCAGTACTTC. The chain carries TRBV18 and TRBJ2-7, with 10 bases lining up with TRBD2. CDR3 size: 14 residues. CDR1 and CDR2 (germline): KGHSH, LQKENI. The V and J ends lost 6 bases and 3 bases, in that order; junction bases with no gene match: 5.

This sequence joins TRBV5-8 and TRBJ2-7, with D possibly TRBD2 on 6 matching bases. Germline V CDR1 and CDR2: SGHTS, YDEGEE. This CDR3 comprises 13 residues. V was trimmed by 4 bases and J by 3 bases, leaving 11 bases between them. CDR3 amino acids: CASSTGGSYEQYF. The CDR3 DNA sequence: TGTGCCAGCAGCACAGGAGGGAGCTACGAGCAGTACTTC. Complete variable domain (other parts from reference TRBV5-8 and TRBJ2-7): EAGVTQSPTHLIKTRGQQATLRCSPISGHTSVYWYQQALGLGLQFLLWYDEGEERNRGNFPPRFSGRQFPNYSSELNVNALELEDSALYLCASSTGGSYEQYFGPGTRLTVT.

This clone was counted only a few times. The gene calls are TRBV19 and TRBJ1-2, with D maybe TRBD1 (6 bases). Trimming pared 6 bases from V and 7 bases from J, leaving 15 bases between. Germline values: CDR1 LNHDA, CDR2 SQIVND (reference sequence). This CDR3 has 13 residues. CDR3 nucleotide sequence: TGTGCCAGTAGGGAACAGGGAGTTGGTGGCTACACCTTC. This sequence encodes CASREQGVGGYTF.

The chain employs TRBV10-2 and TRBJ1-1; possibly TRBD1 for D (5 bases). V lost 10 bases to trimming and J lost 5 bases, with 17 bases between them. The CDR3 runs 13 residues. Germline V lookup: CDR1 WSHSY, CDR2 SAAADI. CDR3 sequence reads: CATAGRGGTEAFF. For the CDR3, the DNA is TGCGCCACCGCCGGAAGGGGAGGAACTGAAGCTTTCTTT.

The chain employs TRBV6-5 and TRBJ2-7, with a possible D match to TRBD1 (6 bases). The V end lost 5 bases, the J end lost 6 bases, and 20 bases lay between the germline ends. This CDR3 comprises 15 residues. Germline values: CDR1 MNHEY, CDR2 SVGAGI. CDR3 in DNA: TGTGCCAGCAGTCCTCGGGACACCTCAATGGCCGAGCAGTACTTC. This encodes CASSPRDTSMAEQYF.